Listed below are T cell receptor beta chains from one sample, sequenced in a study of blood T cell repertoires in COVID-19. The method was immunoSEQ multiplex PCR; TCRdb's version includes in-frame clones alone and lacks a portion of them. The sample has around 200,000 clones, around nine tenths seen once. The specimen was peripheral blood. These receptors all stem from a woman under 30 who had recovered from COVID-19. Each CDR3 is given with its conserved first and last residue. The order of the fields is CDR3 protein, CDR3 DNA, V gene, D gene, J gene, clone size. D genes are given only for firm matches. Expanded clones are given a class, and other clones once, few, many or no size at all.

CDR3 protein: CASSSYAAEQFF; CDR3 DNA: TGTGCCAGCAGTTCCTACGCCGCTGAGCAGTTCTTC; V gene: TRBV12-3/TRBV12-4; D gene: -; J gene: TRBJ2-1; clone size: -
CDR3 protein: CASSQLQGGANTEAFF; CDR3 DNA: TGTGCCAGCAGCCAGCTACAAGGGGGGGCGAACACTGAAGCTTTCTTT; V gene: TRBV7-6; D gene: -; J gene: TRBJ1-1; clone size: -
CDR3 protein: CASSHLRGSLSKPNEKLFF; CDR3 DNA: TGCGCCAGCAGCCACCTCAGGGGGAGCCTATCTAAGCCTAATGAAAAACTGTTTTTT; V gene: TRBV4-3; D gene: TRBD1; J gene: TRBJ1-4; clone size: -
CDR3 protein: CATSRGGTDTQYF; CDR3 DNA: TGTGCCACCAGCAGGGGGGGCACAGATACGCAGTATTTT; V gene: TRBV24-1; D gene: -; J gene: TRBJ2-3; clone size: -
CDR3 protein: CASSQDINTGVGKNIQYF; CDR3 DNA: TGTGCCAGCAGCCAAGACATAAACACAGGTGTGGGCAAAAACATTCAGTACTTC; V gene: TRBV3-1/TRBV3-2; D gene: -; J gene: TRBJ2-4; clone size: once
CDR3 protein: CASTRDLGTEAFF; CDR3 DNA: TGTGCCAGCACCAGGGATTTGGGCACTGAAGCTTTCTTT; V gene: TRBV27; D gene: -; J gene: TRBJ1-1; clone size: -
CDR3 protein: CASSTAPGGRANYGYTF; CDR3 DNA: TGTGCCAGCAGTACCGCTCCGGGAGGGCGTGCTAACTATGGCTACACCTTC; V gene: TRBV6-2/TRBV6-3; D gene: -; J gene: TRBJ1-2; clone size: -
CDR3 protein: CASSLGTGTGELFF; CDR3 DNA: TGCGCCAGCAGCTTGGGGACAGGGACCGGGGAGCTGTTTTTT; V gene: TRBV5-1; D gene: TRBD1; J gene: TRBJ2-2; clone size: -
CDR3 protein: CASSADRGREQYF; CDR3 DNA: TGTGCCAGCAGCGCCGACAGGGGTCGGGAGCAGTACTTC; V gene: TRBV13; D gene: TRBD1; J gene: TRBJ2-7; clone size: -
CDR3 protein: CASSSTQGLGGYTF; CDR3 DNA: TGTGCCAGTAGCTCAACCCAGGGACTTGGAGGCTACACCTTC; V gene: TRBV19; D gene: -; J gene: TRBJ1-2; clone size: -
CDR3 protein: CSASIGQGFTGGLFF; CDR3 DNA: TGCAGTGCTAGTATAGGACAGGGATTCACCGGGGGGCTGTTTTTT; V gene: TRBV20-1; D gene: TRBD1; J gene: TRBJ2-2; clone size: -
CDR3 protein: CASTLISGYTF; CDR3 DNA: TGTGCCAGCACCTTAATATCTGGCTACACCTTC; V gene: TRBV7-2; D gene: -; J gene: TRBJ1-2; clone size: -
CDR3 protein: CASTPGISYGYTF; CDR3 DNA: TGTGCCAGCACACCAGGGATAAGCTATGGCTACACCTTC; V gene: TRBV6-5; D gene: -; J gene: TRBJ1-2; clone size: few
CDR3 protein: CARVPGQGKEAFF; CDR3 DNA: TGTGCCAGGGTCCCGGGACAGGGTAAGGAGGCTTTCTTT; V gene: TRBV6-5; D gene: TRBD1; J gene: TRBJ1-1; clone size: -
CDR3 protein: CASSLGGVRGRETQYF; CDR3 DNA: TGTGCCAGCAGCTTAGGTGGTGTGCGAGGGAGGGAGACCCAGTACTTC; V gene: TRBV11-2; D gene: -; J gene: TRBJ2-5; clone size: -
CDR3 protein: CASSGDRVNTEAFF; CDR3 DNA: TGCGCCAGCAGCGGGGACAGGGTGAACACTGAAGCTTTCTTT; V gene: TRBV5-1; D gene: TRBD1; J gene: TRBJ1-1; clone size: -
CDR3 protein: CASSQTDRSSNQPQHF; CDR3 DNA: TGCGCCAGCAGCCAAACGGACAGGTCTAGCAATCAGCCCCAGCATTTT; V gene: TRBV4-1; D gene: TRBD1; J gene: TRBJ1-5; clone size: many
CDR3 protein: CASSSVAGGYNEQFF; CDR3 DNA: TGTGCCAGCAGTTCGGTAGCGGGGGGGTACAATGAGCAGTTCTTC; V gene: TRBV6-2/TRBV6-3; D gene: TRBD2; J gene: TRBJ2-1; clone size: -
CDR3 protein: CSVVSGLAGNEQFF; CDR3 DNA: TGCAGCGTTGTATCGGGACTAGCTGGCAATGAGCAGTTCTTC; V gene: TRBV29-1; D gene: TRBD2; J gene: TRBJ2-1; clone size: -
CDR3 protein: CASSRDPSPLHF; CDR3 DNA: TGTGCCAGCAGCCGGGATCCTTCACCCCTCCACTTT; V gene: TRBV7-2; D gene: -; J gene: TRBJ1-6; clone size: -
CDR3 protein: CASSVGGHATNEKLFF; CDR3 DNA: TGTGCCAGCAGCGTAGGGGGGCATGCAACTAATGAAAAACTGTTTTTT; V gene: TRBV9; D gene: -; J gene: TRBJ1-4; clone size: -
CDR3 protein: CASSSLGGLGTEAFF; CDR3 DNA: TGTGCCAGCAGCTCCCTCGGAGGCCTGGGCACTGAAGCTTTCTTT; V gene: TRBV7-2; D gene: -; J gene: TRBJ1-1; clone size: -
CDR3 protein: CSASPRETQYF; CDR3 DNA: TGCAGTGCTAGCCCCAGAGAGACCCAGTACTTC; V gene: TRBV20-1; D gene: -; J gene: TRBJ2-5; clone size: -
CDR3 protein: CASRGDRRTDTQYF; CDR3 DNA: TGTGCCAGCAGGGGAGACCGCCGCACAGATACGCAGTATTTT; V gene: TRBV6-6; D gene: -; J gene: TRBJ2-3; clone size: -
CDR3 protein: CASSYQGHSNYGYTF; CDR3 DNA: TGTGCCAGCAGTTACCAGGGGCACTCTAACTATGGCTACACCTTC; V gene: TRBV6-2/TRBV6-3; D gene: -; J gene: TRBJ1-2; clone size: -
CDR3 protein: CAWSAKVTGQLSNYGYTF; CDR3 DNA: TGTGCCTGGAGTGCAAAAGTAACAGGACAGCTATCTAACTATGGCTACACCTTC; V gene: TRBV30; D gene: -; J gene: TRBJ1-2; clone size: few
CDR3 protein: CASSSGTGGYGYTF; CDR3 DNA: TGTGCCAGCAGTTCCGGGACAGGGGGCTATGGCTACACCTTC; V gene: TRBV28; D gene: TRBD1; J gene: TRBJ1-2; clone size: -
CDR3 protein: CASSIQGVNTEAFF; CDR3 DNA: TGTGCCAGTAGTATCCAGGGGGTGAACACTGAAGCTTTCTTT; V gene: TRBV19; D gene: TRBD1; J gene: TRBJ1-1; clone size: -
CDR3 protein: CASSWGRDSFNEKLFF; CDR3 DNA: TGCGCCAGCAGCTGGGGCCGGGACAGCTTTAATGAAAAACTGTTTTTT; V gene: TRBV5-1; D gene: TRBD1; J gene: TRBJ1-4; clone size: few
CDR3 protein: CASSLEGAGANVLTF; CDR3 DNA: TGTGCCAGCAGCTTGGAGGGGGCCGGGGCCAACGTCCTGACTTTC; V gene: TRBV5-8; D gene: TRBD1; J gene: TRBJ2-6; clone size: -
CDR3 protein: CASSFTGSGNTIYF; CDR3 DNA: TGTGCCAGCAGCTTCACAGGTTCTGGAAACACCATATATTTT; V gene: TRBV11-1; D gene: -; J gene: TRBJ1-3; clone size: -
CDR3 protein: CASSAGTADGYTF; CDR3 DNA: TGTGCCAGCAGTGCCGGGACAGCGGATGGCTACACCTTC; V gene: TRBV12-3/TRBV12-4; D gene: TRBD1; J gene: TRBJ1-2; clone size: -
CDR3 protein: CASSWQGAKGNTIYF; CDR3 DNA: TGCGCCAGCAGCTGGCAGGGGGCGAAAGGAAACACCATATATTTT; V gene: TRBV5-1; D gene: TRBD1; J gene: TRBJ1-3; clone size: few